Following are 2 T cell receptor beta chains from one sample sequenced in a study of cytomegalovirus exposure and HLA in healthy donors. Primers: 60 Vbeta forward and 13 Jbeta reverse. Assay used: immunoSEQ multiplex PCR; TCRdb lists only in-frame clones, some missing. The data show fewer than 110,000 clones, around three quarters seen once. The material sequenced was PBMCs. The receptors here all came from a man aged 45-60 years in good health and CMV-seropositive.

The chain uses TRBV18 and TRBJ2-7, with TRBD1 matching over 7 bases. Germline trimming cut 3 bases from V and 5 bases from J; bases unmatched to any gene: 4. Germline CDR1 reads KGHSH; CDR2 reads LQKENI. This CDR3 spans 13 amino acids. DNA for the CDR3: TGTGCCAGCTCACCCGGGACAGCGCACGAGCAGTACTTC. The encoded protein is CASSPGTAHEQYF.

This chain connects TRBV14 to TRBJ1-1, with D uncertain. Germline CDR1 reads SGHDN; CDR2 reads FVKESK. This CDR3 spans 13 amino acids. V was cut by 0 bases and J by 10 bases, with 12 bases left in between. CDR3 in DNA: TGTGCCAGCAGCCAAGATTTCCCATCCGGAGCTTTCTTT. This gives the protein CASSQDFPSGAFF.